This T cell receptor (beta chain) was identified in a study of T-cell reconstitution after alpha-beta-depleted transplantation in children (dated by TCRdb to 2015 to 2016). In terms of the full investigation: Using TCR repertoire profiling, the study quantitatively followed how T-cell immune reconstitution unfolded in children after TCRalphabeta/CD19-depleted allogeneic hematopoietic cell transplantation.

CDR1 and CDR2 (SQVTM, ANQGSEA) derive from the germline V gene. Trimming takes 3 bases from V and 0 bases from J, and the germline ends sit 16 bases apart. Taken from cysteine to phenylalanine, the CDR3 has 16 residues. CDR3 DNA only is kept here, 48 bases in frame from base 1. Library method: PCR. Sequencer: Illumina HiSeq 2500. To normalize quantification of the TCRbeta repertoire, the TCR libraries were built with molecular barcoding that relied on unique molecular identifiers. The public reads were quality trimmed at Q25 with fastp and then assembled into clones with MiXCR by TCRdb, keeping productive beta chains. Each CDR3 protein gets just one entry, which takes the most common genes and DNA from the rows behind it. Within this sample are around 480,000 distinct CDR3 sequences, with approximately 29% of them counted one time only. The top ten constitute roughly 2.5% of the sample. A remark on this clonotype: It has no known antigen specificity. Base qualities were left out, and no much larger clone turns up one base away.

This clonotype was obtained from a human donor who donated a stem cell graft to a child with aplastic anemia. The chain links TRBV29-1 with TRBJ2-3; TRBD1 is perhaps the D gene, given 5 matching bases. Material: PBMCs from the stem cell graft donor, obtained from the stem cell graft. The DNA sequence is TGCAGCGTTGACCCCCTCGGACAATCTAGCACAGATACGCAGTATTTT. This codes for CSVDPLGQSSTDTQYF.